This T cell receptor beta chain was documented in a study of vaccination and CD4 T cells after COVID-19. Sequenced with the Oncomine TCR Beta short-read assay was DNA taken from cultured CD4+ T cells. TCRdb re-called the PCR reads through MiXCR, storing one row per CDR3 protein. The table includes about 10,000 distinct CDR3 sequences, approximately 59% detected once. The study, taken as a whole, reports: It was found that, in convalescent patients, 304 of 307 vaccine-specific clones were spike mono-reactive.

The V and J ends lost 3 bases and 3 bases, in that order; junction bases with no gene match: 1. The CDR3 is 13 residues long. The germline V gene has CDR1 LNHDA and CDR2 SQIVND (reference sequence). Note on this clonotype: Its matching antigen is unknown.

Treatment indicated: approximately 9-day PBMC culture with coronavirus spike peptide pools or control peptides (ViraFEST assay). The chain employs TRBV19 and TRBJ1-2; TRBD1 matches at 7 bases. The specimen sequenced was CD4+ T cells from blood, cultured in vitro. The sequence came from a human donor who had recovered from COVID-19. In nucleotides, the CDR3 is TGTGCCAGTAGTATCGGGACAGACTATGGCTACACCTTC. Translating it yields CASSIGTDYGYTF.